These 12 T cell receptor beta chains originate from one sample sequenced in a study of blood T cells in healthy people across ages. The second PCR ran about 7 to 12 cycles with a sample-barcoded 5' primer and J-beta primers. TCRdb re-called the 5' RACE reads through MiXCR, storing one row per CDR3 protein. The sample includes about a million distinct CDR3 sequences, 48% of them seen just once. Input material: blood. Receptors originate from a man in his thirties or forties in good health.

J is TRBJ2-7 and V is TRBV28; TRBD2 matches 8 bases. V shed 6 bases and J 1 base; nucleotides not matched to a gene: 11. Germline V gene data show CDR1 as MDHEN and CDR2 as SYDVKM. CDR3 length: 16 residues. CDR3 coding DNA: TGTGCCAGCAGAACCGGCGGGGGGTGGGGGTCCTACGAGCAGTACTTC. Amino acid sequence: CASRTGGGWGSYEQYF.

A word on this clonotype: This may come from a read error, since a much larger clone is one base off. The chain combines TRBV7-8 with TRBJ1-2; 9 bases align to TRBD1. The CDR3 totals 16 residues. Germline CDR1 SGHVS, CDR2 FQNEAQ. The CDR3 DNA reads as TGTGCCAGCAGCTTAGCGGGACAGGGCCCGAATTATGACTACACCTTC. Its protein is CASSLAGQGPNYDYTF.

The genes are TRBV12-3 or TRBV12-4 and TRBJ1-5; D gene uncertain. Trimming cost V 8 bases and J 0 bases, with 14 bases left between them. The CDR3 sequence is 15 residues long. This CDR3 is CASPPVGGSNQPQHF. The CDR3 nucleotides are TGTGCCAGCCCACCGGTTGGTGGTAGCAATCAGCCCCAGCATTTT.

CDR3 sequence: CASRVILDSPLHF. In DNA, the CDR3 is TGTGCCAGCCGAGTTATTTTGGATTCACCCCTCCACTTT. This sequence joins TRBV3-1 and TRBJ1-6; no definite D call. V gave up 8 bases and J gave up 8 bases, with 13 bases separating them. The CDR3 has 13 amino acids. Germline-derived CDR1 and CDR2 are LGHDT and YNNKEL (reference sequence).

As regards this clonotype: Its ends do not fully match the called genes, so a read error is possible. This chain connects TRBV6-1 to TRBJ2-2, with TRBD1 matching over 9 bases. This CDR3 comprises 16 residues. Germline-derived CDR1 and CDR2 are MNHNS and SASEGT. As DNA, the CDR3 is TGTGCCAGCAGTTTGGGACAGGGTAGGAACGCCGGGGAGCTGTTTTTT. Amino acids: CASSLGQGRNAGELFF.

This clonotype turned up a few times. The gene calls are TRBV28 and TRBJ1-2; a possible D gene is TRBD1 (5 bases). This CDR3 comprises 17 residues. V lost 3 bases and J lost 8, with 25 bases in between. Germline V gives CDR1 MDHEN, CDR2 SYDVKM. The CDR3: CASSFLTPGTEDSGYTF. The CDR3 nucleotides are TGTGCCAGCAGTTTCTTAACCCCCGGGACGGAAGACTCCGGCTACACCTTC.

V is TRBV9 and J is TRBJ1-1; D call uncertain. Germline CDR1 is SGDLS and CDR2 is YYNGEE. This CDR3 contains 14 residues. V was shortened by 4 bases and J by 8 bases, with 18 bases between the two germline ends. CDR3 DNA: TGTGCCAGCAGCCTTGGCCCGGCCGTGGCGGAAGCTTTCTTT. Translated: CASSLGPAVAEAFF.

This clonotype was recorded a few times. The V and J genes are TRBV29-1 and TRBJ2-1, with 9 bases identical to TRBD1. The CDR3 is 13 residues long. The germline gives CDR1 SQVTM, CDR2 ANQGSEA. V lost 7 bases and J lost 3; bases outside the gene matches: 4. The CDR3 DNA follows: TGCAGCGCCGGGACAGGGTACTACAATGAGCAGTTCTTC. It is translated as CSAGTGYYNEQFF.

This clonotype was recorded a few times. The V call is TRBV2, the J call TRBJ1-2, with no clear D. Germline lookup yields CDR1 SNHLY and CDR2 FYNNEI. The V end lost 3 bases, the J end lost 4 bases, and 12 bases lay between the germline ends. The CDR3 runs to 14 residues. In DNA, the CDR3 is TGTGCCAGCAGTGATCGGAAAGTGGGCTATGGCTACACCTTC. It is translated as CASSDRKVGYGYTF.

This sequence joins TRBV3-1 and TRBJ1-2, with 10 bases lining up with TRBD1. Per the germline V gene, CDR1 is LGHDT and CDR2 is YNNKEL (reference sequence). The CDR3 is 17 amino acids. The V and J ends lost 2 bases and 5 bases, in that order; junction bases with no gene match: 11. This CDR3 is CASSQNSGQGWIYGYTF. Written as DNA, the CDR3 is TGTGCCAGCAGCCAAAACTCGGGACAGGGGTGGATTTATGGCTACACCTTC.

The genes are TRBV10-3 and TRBJ2-7, with D hard to call. Trimming removed 0 bases at V and 4 bases at J, with 13 bases between. Germline V gene sequence: CDR1 ENHRY, CDR2 SYGVKD. This CDR3 contains 15 residues. CDR3 amino acids: CAISESPPLGYEQYF. Here the CDR3 DNA reads TGTGCCATCAGTGAGTCGCCCCCGTTGGGGTACGAGCAGTACTTC.

This clonotype was detected a few times. The chain carries TRBV10-2 and TRBJ2-5, with D unclear. Between the trimmed V and J ends, which lost 2 bases and 0 bases, there was a span of 4 bases. The CDR3 totals 13 residues. Per germline, CDR1 WSHSY and CDR2 SAAADI. The CDR3 loop reads CASSETYQETQYF. The DNA of the CDR3 is TGCGCCAGCAGTGAGACGTACCAAGAGACCCAGTACTTC.